The present T cell receptor beta chain was sequenced within a study of T cell responses to AZD1222 COVID-19 vaccine. Broader study findings: After the peak T cell response, and only then, were repertoires sampled.

This CDR3 has 17 amino acids. V lost 0 bases and J lost 3, with 15 bases in between. The V gene's germline CDR1 is MGHRA and CDR2 YSYEKL. TCRdb's table, derived via immunoSEQ multiplex PCR, lists solely in-frame clones and lacks some. The table lists some 99,000 clones, about 90% of them singletons. This clone was observed a single time. Its antigen is as yet unknown. The input for sequencing was peripheral blood, taken 28 days after the second AZD1222 dose. The gene calls are TRBV4-1 and TRBJ2-1; unclear D gene. The clonotype was recovered from an adult who received the AZD1222 COVID-19 vaccine. Here the CDR3 reads CASSQDTSTRIYNEQFF. CDR3 nucleotides: TGCGCCAGCAGCCAAGATACGAGCACCAGGATCTACAATGAGCAGTTCTTC.